The rows below give T cell receptor beta chains drawn from one sample of a study of cytomegalovirus exposure and HLA in healthy donors. The table came from immunoSEQ multiplex PCR; TCRdb's copy has only in-frame clones and leaves some out. The repertoire has 150,000 to 200,000 clones, 80% to 85% of them found once; the top ten carry 9.5% to 13%. The sample comprised PBMCs. The receptors stem from a man aged 30 to 39 in good health and CMV-seropositive. CDR3s include the opening cysteine and the closing phenylalanine or tryptophan. The D gene is left open where the match is weak. Expanded clones are given a class, and other clones once, few, many or no size at all.

TRBJ1-5,TRBD1,TRBV6-1,-,CASSEEGQGGNQPQHF,TGTGCCAGCAGTGAAGAAGGCCAGGGGGGAAATCAGCCCCAGCATTTT
TRBJ1-5,TRBD1,TRBV4-1,-,CASSQDRTGEQPQHF,TGCGCCAGCAGCCAAGATCGGACAGGGGAGCAGCCCCAGCATTTT
TRBJ2-3,TRBD2,TRBV9,-,CASSVAVAGGTDTQYF,TGTGCCAGCAGCGTAGCGGTAGCGGGAGGGACAGATACGCAGTATTTT
TRBJ1-6,-,TRBV7-8,-,CASSLAGAGVDSPLHF,TGTGCCAGCAGCTTAGCGGGCGCAGGGGTGGATTCACCCCTCCACTTT
TRBJ1-1,-,TRBV6-6,-,CASSGAGSPAFF,TGTGCCAGCAGTGGGGCAGGGTCACCAGCTTTCTTT
TRBJ2-7,TRBD2,TRBV7-2,-,CASSTERGPYEQYF,TGTGCCAGCAGCACAGAGCGGGGCCCCTACGAGCAGTACTTC
TRBJ2-1,-,TRBV14,-,CASSQDLFQGTYNEQFF,TGTGCCAGCAGCCAAGATCTTTTCCAGGGGACCTACAATGAGCAGTTCTTC
TRBJ2-4,TRBD2,TRBV19,-,CASSIGSGRRNIQYF,TGTGCCAGTAGTATAGGAAGCGGGAGGAGAAACATTCAGTACTTC
TRBJ1-1,-,TRBV7-2,few,CASSLRGAQSEAFF,TGTGCCAGCAGCTTACGGGGGGCCCAGTCGGAAGCTTTCTTT
TRBJ2-6,-,TRBV6-6,-,CASGPRDGANVLTF,TGTGCCAGCGGGCCCAGGGATGGGGCCAACGTCCTGACTTTC
TRBJ1-1,-,TRBV5-1,-,CASSFAGESTEAFF,TGCGCCAGCAGCTTTGCCGGGGAATCCACTGAAGCTTTCTTT
TRBJ2-1,-,TRBV6-1,-,CASTLGTFTYNEQFF,TGTGCCAGCACCCTGGGGACTTTCACTTACAATGAGCAGTTCTTC
TRBJ1-6,-,TRBV5-5,-,CASSFRQENSPLHF,TGTGCCAGCAGCTTTAGGCAGGAAAATTCACCCCTCCACTTT
TRBJ2-5,-,TRBV4-1,-,CASSQGGGAQTQYF,TGCGCCAGCAGCCAAGGAGGGGGGGCTCAGACCCAGTACTTC
TRBJ1-2,-,TRBV7-6,few,CASSLYSGHRDGYTF,TGTGCCAGCAGCCTCTACTCTGGACATCGGGATGGCTACACCTTC
TRBJ1-4,TRBD1,TRBV5-1,-,CASSRGQGDEKLFF,TGCGCCAGCAGCAGGGGACAGGGGGATGAAAAACTGTTTTTT
TRBJ1-4,-,TRBV13,-,CASRIWGQPNEKLFF,TGTGCCAGCAGGATCTGGGGACAACCGAATGAAAAACTGTTTTTT
TRBJ2-5,TRBD1,TRBV9,-,CASSVVGTGGRETQYF,TGTGCCAGCAGCGTAGTGGGGACAGGGGGCAGAGAGACCCAGTACTTC
TRBJ2-2,-,TRBV7-3,-,CASSLDSTGTGELFF,TGTGCCAGCAGCTTAGACTCGACGGGCACCGGGGAGCTGTTTTTT
TRBJ1-1,-,TRBV29-1,-,CSVGYMGRENTEAFF,TGCAGCGTTGGATACATGGGCAGGGAGAACACTGAAGCTTTCTTT
TRBJ2-1,-,TRBV19,-,CASSITYSGGIHNEQFF,TGTGCCAGTAGTATAACCTATAGCGGAGGGATCCACAATGAGCAGTTCTTC
TRBJ2-2,-,TRBV29-1,-,CSVQAKTGELFF,TGCAGCGTGCAGGCAAAAACCGGGGAGCTGTTTTTT
TRBJ2-7,TRBD2,TRBV5-6,once,CASSLVGGSQPEQYF,TGTGCCAGCAGCTTGGTGGGCGGGAGCCAGCCCGAGCAGTACTTC
TRBJ1-1,-,TRBV28,-,CASSFGKKRNTEAFF,TGTGCCAGCAGTTTCGGGAAGAAGAGGAACACTGAAGCTTTCTTT
TRBJ2-2,TRBD1,TRBV9,-,CASSIRDRGLSNTGELFF,TGTGCCAGCAGCATCCGGGACAGGGGGCTTTCGAACACCGGGGAGCTGTTTTTT
TRBJ1-3,-,TRBV9,-,CASSLRSVGNTIYF,TGTGCCAGCAGCTTACGTAGTGTCGGAAACACCATATATTTT
TRBJ2-2,TRBD2,TRBV9,-,CASSILAGTNTGELFF,TGTGCCAGCAGCATCCTAGCGGGGACGAACACCGGGGAGCTGTTTTTT
TRBJ2-7,-,TRBV7-3,-,CASSLDPSHEQYF,TGTGCCAGCAGCTTAGACCCTAGCCACGAGCAGTACTTC